This entry describes one T cell receptor beta chain. Its matching antigen is unknown. This may be a read error: a much more frequent sequence differs by one nucleotide. This sample stems from a study of glioma-infiltrating T cells. Amplification of TCR alpha and beta CDR3 regions from RNA used iRepertoire nested multiplex PCR. TCRdb re-called the multiplex PCR reads through MiXCR, storing one row per CDR3 protein. The sample has roughly 120,000 distinct CDR3 sequences, 25% to 30% seen once. CDR1 and CDR2 (germline): SGHTA, FQGNSA. The CDR3 covers 14 residues. Study-level points and caveats: Very few CDR3 sequences were shared between tissue and blood. Non-neoplastic patients had below-expected tissue-blood divergence, while all gliomas exceeded expectation.

The clonotype originates from a human donor with low-grade glioma or glioblastoma, undergoing nonglioma brain surgery, or in good health (not recorded which). The chain has TRBV7-2 and TRBJ2-1; 8 bases map to TRBD2. The sample consisted of glioma tissue, nonneoplastic brain tissue, or PBMCs (not recorded which). CDR3 sequence (DNA): TGTGCCATCCCCAGCGGGAGATCCTACGATGAGCAGTTCTTC. Translating gives CAIPSGRSYDEQFF.